This TCR beta chain was observed in a study of T-cell memory formation after mild COVID-19. This clonotype was seen a few times. Between the trimmed V and J ends, which lost 6 bases and 0 bases, there was a span of 12 bases. The CDR3 is 14 amino acids. Germline V gene data show CDR1 as MGHRA and CDR2 as YSYEKL. TCRdb re-derived calls from the 5' RACE reads in MiXCR, one entry per CDR3 protein. This table holds 400,000 to 500,000 distinct CDR3 sequences, approximately 18% found once. Specimen: PBMCs or a T cell subset sorted from them (not recorded which). The source of this sequence is a man between 18 and 29 years old who had mild COVID-19 (a few samples of this study predate the infection). Cell type and time point are not known. The rearrangement links TRBV4-1 to TRBJ2-7; maybe TRBD1 (6 bases). The CDR3 DNA is TGCGCCAGCAGTTATGACAGGAGCTCCTACGAGCAGTACTTC. Its protein is CASSYDRSSYEQYF.